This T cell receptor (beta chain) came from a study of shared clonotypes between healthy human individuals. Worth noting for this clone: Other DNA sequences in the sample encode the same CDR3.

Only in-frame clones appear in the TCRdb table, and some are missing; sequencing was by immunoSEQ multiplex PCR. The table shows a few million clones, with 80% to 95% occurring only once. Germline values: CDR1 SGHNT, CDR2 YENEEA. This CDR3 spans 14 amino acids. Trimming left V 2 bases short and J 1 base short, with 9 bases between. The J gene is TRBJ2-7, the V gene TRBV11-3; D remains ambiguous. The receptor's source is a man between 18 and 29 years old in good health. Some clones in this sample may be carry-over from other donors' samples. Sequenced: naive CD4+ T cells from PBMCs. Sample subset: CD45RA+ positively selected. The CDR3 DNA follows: TGTGCCAGCAGCTTATCCGGTAATTCCTACGAGCAGTACTTC. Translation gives CASSLSGNSYEQYF. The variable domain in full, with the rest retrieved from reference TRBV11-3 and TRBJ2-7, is EAGVVQSPRYKIIEKKQPVAFWCNPISGHNTLYWYLQNLGQGPELLIRYENEEAVDDSQLPKDRFSAERLKGVDSTLKIQPAELGDSAVYLCASSLSGNSYEQYFGPGTRLTVT.